The T cell receptor (beta chain) described here comes from a study of T cell responses to AZD1222 COVID-19 vaccine. The CDR3 length is 17 residues. From germline, CDR1 is MDHEN and CDR2 SYDVKM. Trimming took 4 bases from V and 7 from J, leaving 22 bases between them. Assay: immunoSEQ multiplex PCR; the TCRdb copy retains only in-frame clones and omits some. The sample records approximately 160,000 clones, around 93% being singletons. The clonotype originates from an adult in good health. The rearrangement links TRBV28 to TRBJ1-4; D unresolved. Sequenced material: peripheral blood, taken on day 0 of AZD1222 vaccination. The CDR3 sequence is CASSSLGRKMSSEKLFF. The CDR3 coding sequence is TGTGCCAGCAGTTCTCTTGGGAGGAAGATGAGTAGTGAAAAACTGTTTTTT.